This TCR beta chain was captured in a study of cytomegalovirus exposure and HLA in healthy donors (dated by TCRdb to the late 2010s). Regarding the research as a whole: In an earlier analysis of approximately 640 of the donors, 250 to 300 Gb of sequence data and 100 million or so unique TCR beta sequences from about 179 million T cells were reported. The number of donors typed differed by locus, with 629-630 for A, B, C, DRB1 and DQB1, around 520 for DQA1, 606 for DPA1, and about 450 for DPB1. In a later analysis, previously published TCR beta repertoires from 666 donors were re-analyzed and high-resolution HLA genotyping was added so that TCR occurrence patterns could be studied. An early release covering about 600 HLA-typed donors comprised approximately 290 gigabases of sequencing data and about 90 million unique TCR sequences. Rather than using new phenotypic data, the later analysis identified candidate immune exposures from TCR beta sequences and from how often those sequences occurred across donors. An earlier analysis of 587 of the donors used high-throughput TCR beta sequencing to judge whether each TCR beta V gene segment behaved as functional or pseudogenic. High-throughput TCR immunosequencing, statistical association of individual TCRs with disease status, and machine learning were combined to predict cytomegalovirus infection status. Of the 350 to 400 genotyped donors, over 65% fell in the genetic ancestry cluster associated with self-reported Caucasian donors. Across 300 to 500 genotyped donors of the cohort, an average of approximately 240,000 unique TCR beta nucleotide sequences per donor were sequenced, and around 19% of those sequences were non-productive. Using immunosequencing, the study profiled T cell repertoires from about 650 subjects and related those repertoires to cytomegalovirus serostatus. HLA typing covered class I and class II loci at four-digit resolution. Donor age, sex, ethnicity and CMV serostatus were collected together with the repertoire data. Genome-wide SNP genotypes for about 65% of the roughly 670 donors were used in a later genetic analysis, which treated that subset as a discovery cohort. Every discovery cohort repertoire had been produced on one sequencing platform. Roughly five DR-DQ haplotypes were handled as single units for association and clustering because linkage in the cohort was strong. The study aimed to test whether signatures of past pathogen exposure could be identified by cataloging public T cell receptors. A separate validation cohort of over a hundred different subjects was used in addition to the roughly 720-subject first cohort.

The library was prepared using the immunoSEQ multiplex PCR assay. The multiplex PCR relied on a mix of 60 forward primers for TCR Vbeta segments and 13 reverse primers for TCR Jbeta segments. The CDR3 region of rearranged TCR beta genes was amplified from genomic DNA by a multiplex PCR assay. On the Illumina HiSeq System, the amplified TCR beta libraries were sequenced as 87-base-pair reads. The original methods were these. Across the 670 or so repertoires, a later analysis counted about 81 million unique TCR beta chains, approximately 10 million of which were shared by at least two donors. To remove PCR and sequencing errors, raw reads were error-corrected and collapsed into unique sequences using a nearest-neighbor algorithm that merged closely related sequences. V, D and J gene segments were assigned by aligning CDR3 sequences to IMGT reference sequences. For a sequence to be retained, a match of at least six nucleotides to both a V gene segment and a J gene segment was required. A rearrangement was called productive if the CDR3 had no stop codons and remained in frame with V and J, and every other rearrangement was called non-productive. Following IMGT convention, CDR3 was defined as the stretch from the second conserved V-encoded cysteine to the conserved J-encoded phenylalanine. In an earlier analysis of around 600 of the donors, sequences lacking an unambiguous match to a single V gene segment were excluded. An earlier analysis of 587 of the donors called V segments functional above 56.7% productive rearrangements and segregating when the between-donor standard deviation exceeded 5%. A statistical classification framework was built to diagnose cytomegalovirus status from the catalog of TCR beta chain sequences. V and J gene assignment, in a later analysis, came from comparing TCR nucleotide sequences with IMGT/GENE-DB human TR gene sequences. In a later analysis, CDR3 sequences and most-parsimonious VDJ recombination scenarios were assigned using the TCRdist pipeline. A later analysis defined each TCR beta chain by its CDR3 amino acid sequence plus V-gene family, and excluded reads lacking a unique V-gene family. A later analysis removed 592 highly shared, low-generation-probability nucleotide sequences to deal with suspected cross-contamination and a sequencing artifact. In a later analysis, a clonal expansion index for each public chain was calculated from normalized within-repertoire ranks of inferred template counts. In a later analysis, generation probabilities were computed using a VDJ recombination model fitted to out-of-frame rearrangements, and the results were checked against IGoR. Hypergeometric tests were used in a later analysis to score TCR-TCR, TCR-HLA and TCR-CMV co-occurrence, with a repertoire-size bias correction applied to the TCR pairs. In a later analysis, false discovery rates were estimated by permuting HLA or CMV assignments 20 times. A later analysis grouped co-occurring TCRs with DBSCAN, adding TCRdist sequence similarity when clustering within HLA-allele-positive subsets. Co-occurrence clustering excluded repertoires with fewer than 30,000 or more than 120,000 public chains, plus five with anomalous nucleotide sharing. This is the immuneACCESS table as TCRdb keeps it, with only in-frame sequences that have V and J called. A part of the clones is gone; compared with another copy, unresolved V genes explain less than half, and the rest is unexplained. V and J calls and clone size follow that table, whereas D and trimming were derived from the DNA. This sample gives approximately 100,000 clones in total; 79% of them show up just once. The ten largest clones take up around 4% of the sample.

This clone is deemed medium-sized (0.01 to 0.1%). It has no known antigen specificity. No per-base quality is available; no much larger clone lies one base away. What the authors observed across the whole study: The sequencing pipeline was judged likely to have produced a cluster of highly shared sequence variants as a technical artifact. HLA typing was unavailable for some donors at each locus, so association tests used only the typed subset. Cytomegalovirus status was reported to be diagnosed by the classifier with high specificity and sensitivity in both the original and validation cohorts. In this cohort, only TCR beta chains were sequenced, and detectable features were limited by the absence of alpha or paired-chain data. Because counts were too low, some 17 rarely observed V segments, including chromosome 9 orphons, were excluded from the earlier analysis of several hundred of the donors. Across donors, most TCR sequences were observed very rarely, whereas some public TCRs were present in many individuals. When HLA alleles, especially DR and DQ, strongly co-occurred, TCR associations were difficult to assign to individual alleles. Presence/absence analyses assumed roughly uniform sequencing depth across donors, an assumption that may not hold. A later analysis found that TCR association rates varied across HLA loci, with DRB1 alleles showing the most associated TCRs and HLA-C alleles the fewest. A later genetic analysis reported fewer N-insertions in productive TCRs among donors in an Asian-associated ancestry cluster than the roughly 700-donor mean. In the study, around 150 TCR beta chains were listed as associated with cytomegalovirus. Linkage disequilibrium might explain the correlated functional status among segregating V segments, but an unknown experimental factor could not be excluded. An earlier analysis of around 540 of the donors showed that most TCR beta V segments appeared in productive rearrangements either about 87% or about 30% of the time, which broadly matched IMGT annotations. The authors suggested that the approach could potentially be generalized to other disease states and immunological phenotypes. In a later analysis, several top co-occurrence clusters were reported to appear linked to parvovirus B19, influenza, CMV and Epstein-Barr virus. In a later analysis, HLA-associated TCR beta chains were found to be more clonally expanded and to have lower generation probabilities than equally common non-associated chains. Specific HLA alleles were associated with 15,000 to 20,000 TCR beta sequences at a false discovery rate of 0.05 in a later analysis. V-gene and J-gene trimming of TCR beta chains was associated with a missense DCLRE1C variant in a later genetic analysis, and the association was replicated in an independent cohort. In vitro tests confirmed that a few of the cytomegalovirus-associated TCR beta chains recognize cytomegalovirus antigens. In a later analysis, most CMV-associated TCR beta chains were found to appear HLA-restricted, with HLA associations seemingly driven largely by CMV exposure. A further reported finding was that TCR beta sequences accurately predicted the HLA-A and HLA-B alleles for most subjects in the first cohort. For the cohort, immune exposure information was limited to CMV serostatus.

The cohort was made up of 500 to 850 healthy bone marrow donors. All cohort members were sampled while nominally healthy, although unrecorded immune exposures were likely present. The donor was CMV seropositive and was included in the group of 289 seropositive cohort members. A peripheral blood sample was collected from each donor, and TCR beta sequencing was performed on peripheral blood mononuclear cells. The Qiagen DNeasy Blood Extraction Kit was used to extract genomic DNA from the blood cell samples. This clonotype was obtained from a female donor in good health and CMV-seropositive. Sample: PBMCs.

The CDR3: CASSLAASGGFGQFF. In nucleotides, the sequence is TGTGCCAGCAGCTTGGCGGCTAGCGGGGGGTTCGGGCAGTTCTTC. The rearrangement joined TRBV5-6 to TRBJ2-1; 11 bases in the middle match TRBD2. CDR1 and CDR2 (SGHDT, YYEEEE) derive from the germline V gene. V has 0 bases trimmed and J has 12 bases trimmed; junction bases matching no gene number 8. The CDR3, cysteine through phenylalanine, is 15 amino acids long. Only the CDR3 region is kept as DNA, spanning 45 bases read in frame from base 1.